The text below deals with one T cell receptor (beta chain). Its antigen is not identified. The data belong to a study of shared clonotypes between healthy human individuals. Study findings and constraints: Blood was the only sampled material, and tissue repertoires likely differ.

Unsorted PBMC replicate PCRs used roughly 300 ng DNA, tens of thousands of T cell genomes. Sequencing was performed with immunoSEQ multiplex PCR; in TCRdb, only in-frame clones are kept and a portion is missing. The sample has a few hundred thousand clones, 70% to 80% seen once. There were only Caucasian adults among the donors, and all lived in Nashville, Tennessee. The CDR3 runs to 16 residues. The germline CDR1 and CDR2 sequences are SGHDN and FVKESK. J was trimmed by 0 bases and V by 4 bases; bases with no gene match: 7. This TCR derives from a woman aged 40 to 50 in good health. Some clones in this sample may be carry-over from other donors' samples. Source material: PBMCs. V usage is TRBV14 and J usage is TRBJ2-7; TRBD1 matches 9 bases. The CDR3 nucleotides read TGTGCCAGCAGCCCAAGGACAGGGGAGAGCTCCTACGAGCAGTACTTC. Translation gives CASSPRTGESSYEQYF.